This TCR beta chain was found in a study of blood T cell repertoires in COVID-19. Across the whole study: Samples taken during acute and convalescent COVID-19 were collected in the United States, Italy and Spain. T cells, B-cell-depleted T cells, or PBMCs supplied cDNA or gDNA.

Germline CDR1 is KGHSH and CDR2 is LQKENI. The CDR3 loop spans 14 amino acids. With V trimmed by 6 bases and J by 9 bases, 8 bases remained unmatched. Authors' processing steps: Amplified reference gene primers provided the basis for estimating nucleated cell counts. Profiling relied on immunoSEQ multiplex PCR, and the TCRdb table lists in-frame clones only, not all of them. The DNA was the basis for D and trimming; V, J and clone size are from that table. The table includes 150,000 to 200,000 clones, roughly 78% detected once. The clonotype comes from a man aged 65-85 years with active or convalescent COVID-19. The sequencing input was peripheral blood. The rearrangement joins TRBV18 to TRBJ2-1; 10 bases are a match to TRBD1. DNA for the CDR3: TGTGCCAGCTCCCCGGACAGGGGGATCGGTGAGCAGTTCTTC. It is translated as CASSPDRGIGEQFF. The whole variable domain, remainder taken from reference TRBV18 and TRBJ2-1, is NAGVMQNPRHLVRRRGQEARLRCSPMKGHSHVYWYRQLPEEGLKFMVYLQKENIIDESGMPKERFSAEFPKEGPSILRIQQVVRGDSAAYFCASSPDRGIGEQFFGPGTRLTVL.